Listed below are T cell receptor beta chains from one sample, sequenced in a study of CD8 T cells in ankylosing spondylitis. MiXCR, applied by TCRdb to the 5' RACE reads, yields one record per CDR3 protein. The repertoire consists of 150,000 or so distinct CDR3 sequences, with approximately 9% occurring once and the leading ten covering over 12%. The sequenced sample was blood, either unsorted or a sorted T cell fraction (not recorded which). Receptors were obtained from a female donor with ankylosing spondylitis or in good health (not recorded which). Each CDR3 is given with its conserved first and last residue. Each record gives: CDR3 protein, CDR3 DNA, V gene, D gene, clone size, CDR3 length, J gene. D genes are given only for firm matches. Size values are once, few and many counts, or a class for expanded clones, and some rows have none.

CDR3: CASSVGGAGGPDTQYF; DNA: TGTGCCAGCAGTGTAGGAGGCGCGGGAGGCCCAGATACGCAGTATTTT; V: TRBV12-3/TRBV12-4; D: TRBD2; size: few; length: 16; J: TRBJ2-3
CDR3: CAISESTGSYGYTF; DNA: TGTGCCATCAGTGAGTCGACAGGGAGCTATGGCTACACCTTC; V: TRBV10-3; D: TRBD1; size: many; length: 14; J: TRBJ1-2
CDR3: CASSLGTLLGTSGEQFF; DNA: TGTGCCAGCAGCTTAGGGACCTTGCTAGGGACTAGCGGGGAGCAGTTCTTC; V: TRBV7-6; D: TRBD2; size: few; length: 17; J: TRBJ2-1
CDR3: CASSVWGGSDGYTF; DNA: TGTGCCAGCAGCGTTTGGGGGGGGTCGGATGGCTACACCTTC; V: TRBV25-1; D: .; size: few; length: 14; J: TRBJ1-2
CDR3: CASKGDEQFF; DNA: TGCGCCAGCAAGGGGGATGAGCAGTTCTTC; V: TRBV4-1; D: .; size: few; length: 10; J: TRBJ2-1
CDR3: CASSLSSLQGEAEAFF; DNA: TGTGCCAGCAGTTTATCCTCACTACAGGGGGAAGCTGAAGCTTTCTTT; V: TRBV27; D: TRBD1; size: .; length: 16; J: TRBJ1-1
CDR3: CASTASSYNEQFF; DNA: TGCGCCAGTACGGCGAGCTCCTACAATGAGCAGTTCTTC; V: TRBV5-1; D: .; size: few; length: 13; J: TRBJ2-1
CDR3: CASKVSSYSYNEQFF; DNA: TGTGCCAGTAAGGTCTCAAGTTACTCCTACAATGAGCAGTTCTTC; V: TRBV19; D: .; size: few; length: 15; J: TRBJ2-1
CDR3: CAWSAGTGENIQYF; DNA: TGTGCCTGGAGTGCCGGGACAGGGGAAAACATTCAGTACTTC; V: TRBV30; D: TRBD1; size: few; length: 14; J: TRBJ2-4
CDR3: CASSEAGYYEQYF; DNA: TGTGCCAGCAGTGAAGCGGGCTACTACGAGCAGTACTTC; V: TRBV2; D: .; size: once; length: 13; J: TRBJ2-7
CDR3: CASSYSPRPYEQYF; DNA: TGTGCCAGCAGTTACTCACCGAGGCCCTACGAGCAGTACTTC; V: TRBV6-2/TRBV6-3; D: .; size: .; length: 14; J: TRBJ2-7
CDR3: CASSSRLAGSAGELFF; DNA: TGTGCCAGCAGTTCGCGACTAGCGGGAAGCGCCGGGGAGCTGTTTTTT; V: TRBV6-2/TRBV6-3; D: TRBD2; size: few; length: 16; J: TRBJ2-2
CDR3: CSVESEGAAYLGGSDTQYF; DNA: TGCAGCGTTGAATCAGAGGGAGCGGCCTATCTTGGGGGGTCAGATACGCAGTATTTT; V: TRBV29-1; D: .; size: many; length: 19; J: TRBJ2-3
CDR3: CASLGPISGANVLTF; DNA: TGCGCCAGCTTGGGACCGATCTCTGGGGCCAACGTCCTGACTTTC; V: TRBV5-1; D: .; size: few; length: 15; J: TRBJ2-6
CDR3: CASSLVGVAYEQYF; DNA: TGTGCCAGCAGCTTAGTAGGGGTAGCCTACGAGCAGTACTTC; V: TRBV7-2; D: .; size: .; length: 14; J: TRBJ2-7
CDR3: CASSRAWSPYNEQFF; DNA: TGTGCCAGCAGCCGGGCGTGGTCCCCCTACAATGAGCAGTTCTTC; V: TRBV3-1; D: .; size: few; length: 15; J: TRBJ2-1
CDR3: CAISAEGEQFF; DNA: TGTGCCATCAGTGCAGAGGGTGAGCAGTTCTTC; V: TRBV10-3; D: .; size: .; length: 11; J: TRBJ2-1
CDR3: CSISGTSGIYEQFF; DNA: TGCAGCATTTCCGGGACTAGCGGGATCTATGAGCAGTTCTTC; V: TRBV29-1; D: TRBD2; size: .; length: 14; J: TRBJ2-1
CDR3: CASSGGFRDRGTAGELFF; DNA: TGTGCCAGCAGCGGTGGTTTTCGGGACAGGGGGACGGCAGGGGAGCTGTTTTTT; V: TRBV9; D: TRBD1; size: .; length: 18; J: TRBJ2-2
CDR3: CASSFTGTSEPTRDTQYF; DNA: TGTGCCAGCAGCTTTACCGGGACTAGCGAGCCAACGAGAGATACGCAGTATTTT; V: TRBV11-2; D: TRBD2; size: .; length: 18; J: TRBJ2-3
CDR3: CASSHGPGYEQYF; DNA: TGTGCCAGCAGCCACGGGCCCGGGTACGAGCAGTACTTC; V: TRBV3-1; D: .; size: .; length: 13; J: TRBJ2-7
CDR3: CASSLVSGRNEQFF; DNA: TGCGCCAGCAGCTTGGTCTCCGGGAGGAATGAGCAGTTCTTC; V: TRBV5-1; D: TRBD2; size: many; length: 14; J: TRBJ2-1
CDR3: CASIDSLAGNNEQFF; DNA: TGTGCCAGCATCGACAGCCTAGCGGGAAACAATGAGCAGTTCTTC; V: TRBV6-1; D: TRBD2; size: .; length: 15; J: TRBJ2-1
CDR3: CASRGPEQFF; DNA: TGTGCCAGCAGGGGTCCTGAGCAGTTCTTC; V: TRBV2; D: .; size: many; length: 10; J: TRBJ2-1